This T cell receptor beta chain was identified in a study of blood T cells in healthy people across ages. This CDR3 is built from 16 residues. The germline gives CDR1 SGHAT, CDR2 FQNNGV. V dropped 1 base and J dropped 2 bases, with 15 bases sitting between them. PCR was performed a second time for roughly 6 to 12 cycles using a sample-barcoded 5' primer and a J-beta primer mix. No fewer than 2.5 million CDR3-containing paired-end reads came from each sample. TCRdb ran MiXCR on the 5' RACE reads and lists one entry per CDR3 protein. Of around 1,500,000 distinct CDR3 sequences listed, approximately 38% are singletons.

The source is a woman between 18 and 29 years old in good health. The V and J genes are TRBV11-2 and TRBJ2-7; D perhaps matches TRBD1 (6 bases). The sequenced material came from blood. The CDR3 nucleotides read TGTGCCAGCAGCTTAGCCGGCAGGGGCGCGCCCTACGAGCAGTACTTC. Translation gives CASSLAGRGAPYEQYF.